One sample yielded the 14 T cell receptor beta chains listed below, sequenced in a study of cytomegalovirus exposure and HLA in healthy donors. The PCR employed 60 Vbeta primers together with 13 Jbeta primers. The assay was immunoSEQ multiplex PCR, and TCRdb's table has in-frame clones only and misses some. The sample consists of more than 110,000 clones, around 80% of them appearing once. Sequencing was done on a sample of PBMCs. The source of these receptors is a man aged 30 to 39 in good health and CMV-seronegative.

The chain joins TRBV15 to TRBJ2-1; 10 bases agree with TRBD1. There are 14 residues in the CDR3. Per the germline V gene, CDR1 is LNHNV and CDR2 is YYDKDF (reference sequence). J gave up 7 bases and V 4 bases, and 4 bases lay outside the gene matches. CDR3 residues: CATSIRDRGNEQFF. The CDR3 nucleotides are TGTGCCACCAGCATCCGGGACAGGGGTAATGAGCAGTTCTTC.

This chain uses TRBV10-3 with TRBJ1-3; D may be TRBD1 (5 bases). Germline CDR1 ENHRY, CDR2 SYGVKD. The CDR3 loop spans 13 amino acids. V lost 3 bases and J 2 bases, leaving 5 bases between the germline ends. The chain's CDR3 is CAISDRAGNTIYF. The CDR3 DNA follows: TGTGCCATCAGTGACAGGGCTGGAAACACCATATATTTT.

Written as DNA, the CDR3 is TGCGCCAGCAGCTTGGAAGGGGCCCCTTCGAACACTGAAGCTTTCTTT. Amino acid sequence: CASSLEGAPSNTEAFF. V is TRBV5-1 and J is TRBJ1-1; maybe TRBD1 (5 bases). V gave up 0 bases and J gave up 1 base, with 13 bases separating them. The CDR3 sequence is 16 residues long. The germline gives CDR1 SGHRS, CDR2 YFSETQ.

V gene TRBV29-1 combines with J gene TRBJ2-7, with 7 bases aligning to TRBD1. The CDR3 is made up of 13 amino acids. Germline V gene sequence: CDR1 SQVTM, CDR2 ANQGSEA. Unmatched junction bases numbered 8, after V lost 3 bases and J lost 6 bases. The CDR3 region has the DNA TGCAGCGTTGAGACAGGGACGACTGGCGAGCAGTACTTC. It codes for CSVETGTTGEQYF.

This clone appeared once. The chain combines TRBV5-1 with TRBJ2-2; D gene uncertain. This CDR3 spans 15 amino acids. Trimming pared 0 bases from V and 6 bases from J, leaving 12 bases between. Germline V gene data show CDR1 as SGHRS and CDR2 as YFSETQ. The CDR3 nucleotides are TGCGCCAGCAGCTTGGAAGCTGCGGCGGCCGGGGAGCTGTTTTTT. Its translation is CASSLEAAAAGELFF.

A remark on this clone: The junction and the germline gene differ at one end; a read error may be behind it. The V gene is TRBV6-5, the J gene TRBJ2-7; tentative D call: TRBD2 (5 bases). The germline V gene has CDR1 MNHEY and CDR2 SVGAGI. The CDR3 sequence is 13 residues long. CDR3 loop: CASRPTIGLHIIF. Written as DNA, the CDR3 is TGTGCCAGCAGACCGACGATCGGACTTCATATAATCTTC.

This clone has only a few counts. The chain has TRBV25-1 and TRBJ1-1; D is perhaps TRBD1 (5 bases). The germline gives CDR1 MGHDK, CDR2 SYGVNS. V was trimmed by 2 bases and J by 1 base, leaving 8 bases between them. This CDR3 has 14 residues. The CDR3 protein is CASSEGHKNTEAFF. DNA of the CDR3: TGTGCCAGCAGTGAAGGACATAAGAACACTGAAGCTTTCTTT.

The CDR3: CASSETGMNTEAFF. The CDR3 region has the DNA TGCGCCAGCAGCGAAACAGGCATGAACACTGAAGCTTTCTTT. V usage is TRBV5-1 and J usage is TRBJ1-1; the D gene is possibly TRBD1 (5 bases). Looked up from germline, CDR1 is SGHRS and CDR2 is YFSETQ. V was cut by 4 bases and J by 0 bases, with 10 bases left in between. The CDR3 sequence is 14 residues long.

Concerning this clone itself: Other DNA sequences within the sample encode an identical CDR3. CDR3 sequence: CAWGFPRDRPLVQYF. The CDR3 nucleotides read TGTGCCTGGGGATTCCCCCGGGACAGACCCCTGGTGCAGTACTTC. The V call is TRBV30, the J call TRBJ2-7; TRBD1 matches at 7 bases. Losses at the gene ends were 5 bases for V and 9 bases for J; bases not matched to a gene: 19. CDR3 length: 15 residues. Germline CDR1 and CDR2: GTSNPN and SVGIG (reference sequence).

The V call is TRBV5-4, the J call TRBJ2-5; TRBD2 is a possible D gene (5 bases). The CDR3 totals 15 residues. Per the germline V gene, CDR1 is SGHNT and CDR2 is YYREEE (reference sequence). The ends were cut back, 4 bases at V and 2 bases at J, with 15 bases in the middle. The CDR3 region is CASSVGVGSQETQYF. The CDR3 nucleotides are TGTGCCAGCAGCGTCGGGGTAGGGTCTCAAGAGACCCAGTACTTC.

The J gene is TRBJ2-7, the V gene TRBV15; tentatively, D is TRBD2 (6 bases). Trimming shortened V by 0 bases and J by 6 bases, and 21 bases separated the two germline ends. Looked up from germline, CDR1 is LNHNV and CDR2 is YYDKDF (reference sequence). This CDR3 spans 17 amino acids. This chain's CDR3 is CATSREPLGLPTGEQYF. CDR3 in DNA: TGTGCCACCAGCAGAGAACCATTAGGACTACCGACGGGCGAGCAGTACTTC.

The genes are TRBV7-6 and TRBJ1-1, with unresolved D. This CDR3 is 13 amino acids long. V lost 4 bases to trimming and J lost 2 bases, with 8 bases between them. Germline CDR1 is SGHVS and CDR2 is FNYEAQ. In DNA, the CDR3 is TGTGCCAGCAGCTCCGGCGGAAACACTGAAGCTTTCTTT. Protein: CASSSGGNTEAFF.

V and J are TRBV19 and TRBJ2-7, with a tentative D call TRBD2 (6 bases). The germline CDR1 and CDR2 sequences are LNHDA and SQIVND (reference sequence). V gave up 3 bases and J gave up 2 bases, with 14 bases separating them. The CDR3 totals 15 residues. CDR3 loop: CASSMSSGDPYEQYF. The DNA of the CDR3 is TGTGCCAGTAGTATGAGTTCGGGGGATCCCTACGAGCAGTACTTC.

The CDR3 region is CASSESPGNTGELFF. CDR3 sequence (DNA): TGTGCCAGCAGTGAGTCGCCCGGGAACACCGGGGAGCTGTTTTTT. The chain carries TRBV2 and TRBJ2-2; no reliable D call. This CDR3 is built from 15 residues. Per the germline V gene, CDR1 is SNHLY and CDR2 is FYNNEI. V was clipped by 3 bases and J by 1 base, with 9 bases between them.